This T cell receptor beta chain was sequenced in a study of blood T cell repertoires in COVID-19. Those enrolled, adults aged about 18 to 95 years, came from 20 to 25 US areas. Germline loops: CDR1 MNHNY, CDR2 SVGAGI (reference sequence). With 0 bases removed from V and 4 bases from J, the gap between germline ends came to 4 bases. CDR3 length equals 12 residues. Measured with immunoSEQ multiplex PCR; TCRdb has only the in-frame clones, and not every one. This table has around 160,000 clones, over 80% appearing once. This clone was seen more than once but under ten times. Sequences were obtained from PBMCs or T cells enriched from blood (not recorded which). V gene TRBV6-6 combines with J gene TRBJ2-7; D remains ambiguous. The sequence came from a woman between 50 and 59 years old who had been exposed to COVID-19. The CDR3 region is CASSYSSYEQYF. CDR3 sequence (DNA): TGTGCCAGCAGTTACTCGAGTTACGAGCAGTACTTC.